One sample yielded the 21 T cell receptor beta chains listed below, sequenced in a study of blood T cell repertoires in COVID-19. Using immunoSEQ multiplex PCR, the repertoire was profiled, and TCRdb retains in-frame clones only, with some absent. The repertoire includes 75,000 to 95,000 clones, around nine tenths of them detected once, and roughly 18% sits in the top ten. Sequencing was performed on peripheral blood. The receptors here all came from a woman between 55 and 75 years old with COVID-19, enrolled during active disease.

This chain connects TRBV18 to TRBJ2-1; no definite D call. This CDR3 has 16 amino acids. Trimming stripped 4 bases from V and 6 bases from J, with 19 bases between. CDR1 and CDR2 (germline): KGHSH, LQKENI. Here the CDR3 reads CASSQTFPLGTNEQFF. CDR3 DNA sequence: TGTGCCAGCTCACAAACCTTCCCCTTGGGCACCAATGAGCAGTTCTTC.

The chain is built from TRBV5-1 and TRBJ2-1, with D possibly being TRBD2 (6 bases). The CDR3 contains 15 residues. The V end lost 0 bases, the J end lost 9 bases, and 16 bases lay between the germline ends. CDR1 is SGHRS and CDR2 is YFSETQ in the germline V gene. The CDR3 sequence: CASSLAGGARGEQFF. The CDR3 region has the DNA TGCGCCAGCAGCTTGGCCGGGGGTGCCCGGGGTGAGCAGTTCTTC. The complete variable domain, with remaining parts taken from reference TRBV5-1 and TRBJ2-1, reads KAGVTQTPRYLIKTRGQQVTLSCSPISGHRSVSWYQQTPGQGLQFLFEYFSETQRNKGNFPGRFSGRQFSNSRSEMNVSTLELGDSALYLCASSLAGGARGEQFFGPGTRLTVL.

This chain joins TRBV4-3 and TRBJ2-1; 8 bases align to TRBD1. V was pared by 0 bases and J by 0 bases, with 4 bases of the junction left unmatched. Germline assignment: CDR1 LGHNA and CDR2 YSLEER. The CDR3 is 17 residues long. The CDR3 region is CASSQDRTGGSYNEQFF. CDR3 DNA sequence: TGCGCCAGCAGCCAAGATCGCACAGGGGGCTCCTACAATGAGCAGTTCTTC.

The chain combines TRBV2 with TRBJ1-1; D is unresolved. V lost 6 bases, J lost 0 bases, and 8 bases lay in between. CDR1 is SNHLY and CDR2 is FYNNEI in the germline V gene. There are 13 residues in the CDR3. The CDR3 loop reads CASRASMNTEAFF. CDR3 nucleotide sequence: TGTGCCAGCAGGGCCAGTATGAACACTGAAGCTTTCTTT.

This chain links TRBV11-3 with TRBJ2-1; 7 bases fit TRBD2. The germline V gene encodes CDR1 SGHNT and CDR2 YENEEA. The CDR3 runs to 18 residues. Germline trimming cut 0 bases from V and 2 bases from J; bases unmatched to any gene: 10. As DNA, the CDR3 is TGTGCCAGCAGCTTAGATCAGGGAGGGACCACCACCTACAATGAGCAGTTCTTC. The encoded protein is CASSLDQGGTTTYNEQFF.

The chain couples TRBV11-2 to TRBJ2-5; TRBD2 agrees at 9 bases. Unmatched junction bases numbered 1, after V lost 3 bases and J lost 5 bases. Germline V lookup: CDR1 SGHAT, CDR2 FQNNGV. This CDR3 region has 13 residues. In DNA, the CDR3 is TGTGCCAGCAGCTTTGGACTAGCGGAGACCCAGTACTTC. Translation: CASSFGLAETQYF.

This CDR3 is CASSPGPVPTDTQYF. As DNA, the CDR3 is TGCGCCAGCAGCCCAGGTCCCGTCCCCACAGATACGCAGTATTTT. V gene TRBV4-1 combines with J gene TRBJ2-3, with D uncertain. The V gene lost 4 bases and the J gene lost 2 bases, with 13 bases spanning the gap. The CDR3 covers 15 residues. Germline lookup yields CDR1 MGHRA and CDR2 YSYEKL.

The genes are TRBV6-5 and TRBJ1-1, with TRBD1 as a possible D gene (5 bases). The V end was cut by 5 bases, the J end by 5 bases, with 12 bases between. This CDR3 has 13 amino acids. The germline V gene encodes CDR1 MNHEY and CDR2 SVGAGI. The CDR3 sequence: CASSLGTRTEAFF. CDR3 nucleotides: TGTGCCAGCAGTCTGGGGACTCGGACTGAAGCTTTCTTT.

In its sample, this clone was seen once. The chain carries TRBV14 and TRBJ1-6, with a tentative D call TRBD1 (5 bases). V was cut by 4 bases and J by 9 bases, with 10 bases left in between. This CDR3 comprises 13 residues. Germline V gene sequence: CDR1 SGHDN, CDR2 FVKESK. The CDR3 region is CASSPGGSSPLHF. The CDR3 DNA is TGTGCCAGCAGCCCCGGGGGTAGTTCACCCCTCCACTTT.

The CDR3 nucleotides read TGTGCCAGCAGCCCCAGGGGGAACTATGGCTACACCTTC. Translation gives CASSPRGNYGYTF. The rearrangement joins TRBV3-1 (or the pseudogene TRBV3-2) to TRBJ1-2; 7 bases match TRBD1. The CDR3 is made up of 13 amino acids. V trimming: 4 bases; J trimming: 2 bases; junction bases outside the gene matches: 1. Germline assignment: CDR1 LGHDT and CDR2 YNNKEL (reference sequence).

The chain carries TRBV3-1 (or the pseudogene TRBV3-2) and TRBJ2-5, with D perhaps matching TRBD2 (6 bases). In germline, CDR1 is LGHDT, CDR2 YNNKEL (reference sequence). Between the trimmed V and J ends, which lost 4 bases and 5 bases, there was a span of 11 bases. The CDR3 has 13 amino acids. CDR3 nucleotide sequence: TGTGCCAGCAGCCTGACTAGTAGCGAGACCCAGTACTTC. It yields the protein CASSLTSSETQYF.

The chain couples TRBV9 to TRBJ1-4, with 7 bases matching TRBD1. Germline trimming cut 2 bases from V and 5 bases from J; bases unmatched to any gene: 6. The CDR3 consists of 15 residues. Germline lookup yields CDR1 SGDLS and CDR2 YYNGEE. The CDR3 is CASSVQGQLNEKLFF. The CDR3, as DNA: TGTGCCAGCAGCGTTCAGGGACAGCTGAATGAAAAACTGTTTTTT.

The chain is built from TRBV15 and TRBJ2-6; 8 bases are shared with TRBD1. The trim removed 1 base at V and 3 bases at J, leaving 2 bases unmatched. CDR1 is LNHNV and CDR2 is YYDKDF in the germline V gene (reference sequence). The CDR3 runs 16 residues. DNA of the CDR3: TGTGCCACCAGCAGAGGCGACAGGGGTGGGGCCAACGTCCTGACTTTC. Protein sequence: CATSRGDRGGANVLTF.

The J gene is TRBJ2-1, the V gene TRBV5-1; maybe TRBD1 (5 bases). V was cut by 1 base and J by 0 bases, with 8 bases left in between. This CDR3 contains 15 residues. The germline V gene has CDR1 SGHRS and CDR2 YFSETQ. CDR3 region: CASSLIRGSYNEQFF. In nucleotides, the CDR3 is TGCGCCAGCAGCTTGATTAGGGGCTCCTACAATGAGCAGTTCTTC. Using reference TRBV5-1 and TRBJ2-1 for the parts outside the CDR3, the full variable domain is KAGVTQTPRYLIKTRGQQVTLSCSPISGHRSVSWYQQTPGQGLQFLFEYFSETQRNKGNFPGRFSGRQFSNSRSEMNVSTLELGDSALYLCASSLIRGSYNEQFFGPGTRLTVL.

This clone was observed a single time. The chain is built from TRBV2 and TRBJ1-2, with a tentative D call TRBD1 (6 bases). From germline, CDR1 is SNHLY and CDR2 FYNNEI. Trimming removed 6 bases at V and 8 bases at J, with 16 bases between. The CDR3 covers 13 residues. The CDR3 DNA is TGTGCCAGCAGATACGGACAGATCGAGGGCTACACCTTC. It translates to CASRYGQIEGYTF.

This clone has just a few counts. V is TRBV6-4 and J is TRBJ1-6, with 7 nucleotides matching TRBD1. The CDR3 is made up of 16 amino acids. Germline trimming cut 2 bases from V and 7 bases from J; bases unmatched to any gene: 8. Germline V gene data show CDR1 as MRHNA and CDR2 as SNTAGT. The CDR3 nucleotides read TGTGCCAGCAGTGACACCCCAGGGGGAAGGAATTCACCCCTCCACTTT. It specifies CASSDTPGGRNSPLHF.

V usage is TRBV7-2 and J usage is TRBJ1-1; 7 nucleotides align to TRBD1. This CDR3 comprises 14 residues. CDR1 is SGHTA, CDR2 FQGNSA, per germline. V shed 6 bases, J shed 4 bases, and the junction held 8 bases outside the gene matches. The CDR3 here is CASRFYQGGTEAFF. As DNA, the CDR3 is TGTGCCAGCAGGTTCTACCAGGGGGGCACTGAAGCTTTCTTT.

The chain links TRBV5-1 to TRBJ1-5; D not resolved. The CDR3 has 14 amino acids. Germline values: CDR1 SGHRS, CDR2 YFSETQ. V shed 3 bases and J shed 7 bases, with 14 bases lying between them. This chain's CDR3 is CASSSDGDRQPQHF. CDR3 nucleotides: TGCGCCAGCAGCTCAGACGGGGATAGACAGCCCCAGCATTTT.

The DNA of the CDR3 is TGTGCCAGACCACAGGGACCTTGCAATCAGCCCCAGCATTTT. This sequence encodes CARPQGPCNQPQHF. This chain joins TRBV25-1 and TRBJ1-5, with D perhaps TRBD1 (6 bases). Germline V gene lookup returns CDR1 MGHDK and CDR2 SYGVNS. CDR3 length: 14 residues. V was clipped by 9 bases and J by 2 bases, with 14 bases between them.

J is TRBJ2-1 and V is TRBV6-2 or TRBV6-3, with 7 bases lining up with TRBD2. This CDR3 is built from 15 residues. V gave up 0 bases and J gave up 3 bases; unmatched junction bases: 2. CDR1 and CDR2 from the germline V gene are MNHEY and SVGEGT. The CDR3 region has the DNA TGTGCCAGCAGTTACTCCCGGGGGGTCTACAATGAGCAGTTCTTC. It encodes CASSYSRGVYNEQFF.

The V and J genes are TRBV6-5 and TRBJ1-1; D perhaps matches TRBD1 (6 bases). Trimming took 6 bases from V and 0 from J, leaving 11 bases between them. The CDR3 is 14 residues long. The germline V gene has CDR1 MNHEY and CDR2 SVGAGI. The CDR3 region is CASRKDRLNTEAFF. CDR3 coding DNA: TGTGCCAGCAGGAAGGACAGATTGAACACTGAAGCTTTCTTT.